This note documents a single TCR beta chain sequence. The antigen remains undetermined. Profiling relied on immunoSEQ multiplex PCR, and the TCRdb table lists in-frame clones only, not all of them. The data show some 57,000 clones, roughly 82% seen once. Trimming left V 3 bases short and J 3 bases short, with 3 bases between. CDR3 length: 12 residues. From germline, CDR1 is SGHTS and CDR2 YDEGEE. This sample was included in a study of OX40 agonist ivuxolimab in advanced cancers. Overall study: With ivuxolimab, an agonistic anti-OX40 (CD134) antibody, patients were treated. General observations from the study: There was clonal expansion of CD4+ and CD8+ blood T cells by week 6 at 0.1 to 3.0 mg/kg.

Collection of blood occurred at baseline, at cycle 4 day 1, and at cycle 7 day 1. The source is an adult with an advanced solid tumor such as melanoma, head and neck, liver or kidney cancer. The chain carries TRBV5-8 and TRBJ2-2; D is unresolved. Sample: CD4+ or CD8+ T cells sorted from blood, taken in a trial of the OX40 agonist ivuxolimab. The CDR3 region has the DNA TGTGCCAGCAGCTCTTACACCGGGGAGCTGTTTTTT. Amino acids: CASSSYTGELFF.